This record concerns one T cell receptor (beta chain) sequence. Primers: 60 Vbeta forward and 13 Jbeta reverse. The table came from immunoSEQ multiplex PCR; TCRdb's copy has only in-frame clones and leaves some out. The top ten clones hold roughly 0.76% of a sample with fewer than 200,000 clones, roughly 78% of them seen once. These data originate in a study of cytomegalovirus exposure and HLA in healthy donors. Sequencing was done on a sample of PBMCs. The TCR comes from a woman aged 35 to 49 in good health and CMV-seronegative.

The CDR3 bases are TGTGCCAGCAGTTCACCCCGGGGCGTAGCGGGAGCAAGGGGCGAGCAGTACTTC. Amino acid sequence: CASSSPRGVAGARGEQYF. This chain joins TRBV27 and TRBJ2-5, with 9 bases identical to TRBD2. The tail of the sequence fits TRBJ2-7 better, so the J call may be wrong. Germline V lookup: CDR1 MNHEY, CDR2 SMNVEV (reference sequence). This CDR3 spans 18 amino acids.